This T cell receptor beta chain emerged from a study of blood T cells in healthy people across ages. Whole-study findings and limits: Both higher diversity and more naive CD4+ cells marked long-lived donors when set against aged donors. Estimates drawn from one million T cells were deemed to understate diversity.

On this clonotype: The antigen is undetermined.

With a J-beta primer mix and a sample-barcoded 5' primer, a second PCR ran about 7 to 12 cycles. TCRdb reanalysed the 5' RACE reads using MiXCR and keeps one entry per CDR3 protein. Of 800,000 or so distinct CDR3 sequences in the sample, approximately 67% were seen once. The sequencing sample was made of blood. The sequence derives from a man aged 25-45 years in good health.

CDR3 sequence reads: CASSEPKYEQYF. For the CDR3, the DNA is TGTGCCAGCAGCGAACCGAAATACGAGCAGTACTTC. This chain joins TRBV2 and TRBJ2-7; D not certain. The CDR3 is 12 amino acids. The germline V and J ends were trimmed by 6 bases and 4 bases, with 10 bases remaining between them. The germline CDR1 and CDR2 sequences are SNHLY and FYNNEI.